The clone carrying this T cell receptor beta chain was picked up one time. Between the trimmed V and J ends, which lost 5 bases and 2 bases, there was a span of 12 bases. This CDR3 spans 14 amino acids. In germline, CDR1 is MNHEY, CDR2 SVGAGI. These data come from a study of shared clonotypes between healthy human individuals. About the study: The composition of the donors was a couple of women and a few men aged 18 to 49.

CD45RO-negative CD8 cells positively selected for CCR7 made up the naive population, which excluded terminally differentiated effector memory CD45RA+ cells. Several immunoSEQ plates received, in even portions, the genomic DNA of each subset. The assay was immunoSEQ multiplex PCR, and TCRdb's table has in-frame clones only and misses some. The sample carries around 2,000,000 clones, about 95% recorded once. This chain joins TRBV6-5 and TRBJ2-5, with D possibly matching TRBD2 (6 bases). The receptor's source is a man in his late teens or twenties in good health. What was sequenced was naive CD8+ T cells sorted from blood. The CDR3 nucleotides are TGTGCCAGCAGTACGATGGGGGGTCAAGAGACCCAGTACTTC. Translation: CASSTMGGQETQYF.